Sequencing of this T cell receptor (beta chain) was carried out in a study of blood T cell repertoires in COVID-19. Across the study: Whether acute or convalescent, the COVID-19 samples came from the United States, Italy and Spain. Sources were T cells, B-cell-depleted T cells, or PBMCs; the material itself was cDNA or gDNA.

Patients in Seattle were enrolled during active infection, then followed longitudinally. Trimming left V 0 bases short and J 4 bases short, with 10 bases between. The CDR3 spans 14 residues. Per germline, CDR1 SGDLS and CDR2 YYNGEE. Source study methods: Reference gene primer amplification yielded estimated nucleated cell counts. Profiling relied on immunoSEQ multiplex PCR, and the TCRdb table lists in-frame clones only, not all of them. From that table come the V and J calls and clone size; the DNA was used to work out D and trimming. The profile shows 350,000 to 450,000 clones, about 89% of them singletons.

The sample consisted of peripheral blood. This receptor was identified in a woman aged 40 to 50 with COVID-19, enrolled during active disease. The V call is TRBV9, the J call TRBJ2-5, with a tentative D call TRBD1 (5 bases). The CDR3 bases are TGTGCCAGCAGCGTAGACTTGGGGCCAGAGACCCAGTACTTC. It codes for CASSVDLGPETQYF.